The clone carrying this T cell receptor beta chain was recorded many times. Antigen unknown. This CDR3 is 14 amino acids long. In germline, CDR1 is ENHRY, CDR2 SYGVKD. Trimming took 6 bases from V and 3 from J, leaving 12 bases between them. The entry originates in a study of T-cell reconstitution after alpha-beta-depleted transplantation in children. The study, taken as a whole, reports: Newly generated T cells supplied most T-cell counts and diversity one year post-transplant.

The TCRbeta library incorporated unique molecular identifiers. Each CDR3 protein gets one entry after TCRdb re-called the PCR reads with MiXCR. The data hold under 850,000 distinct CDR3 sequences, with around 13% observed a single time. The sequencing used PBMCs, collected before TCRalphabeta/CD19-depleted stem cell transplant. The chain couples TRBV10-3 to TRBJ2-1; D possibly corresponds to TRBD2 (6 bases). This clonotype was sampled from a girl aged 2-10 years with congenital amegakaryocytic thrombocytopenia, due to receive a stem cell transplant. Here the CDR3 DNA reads TGTGCCATCAGCGGGGGTCCTGGCTACAATGAGCAGTTCTTC. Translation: CAISGGPGYNEQFF.